The present T cell receptor beta chain was sequenced within a study of shared T cell receptors in the human thymus. CDR1 and CDR2 from the germline V gene are LNHDA and SQIVND (reference sequence). V shed 3 bases, J shed 5 bases, and the junction held 9 bases outside the gene matches. The CDR3 is 16 amino acids. Clones were read by immunoSEQ multiplex PCR, and TCRdb kept only the in-frame ones, dropping some. The table shows hundreds of thousands of clones, with over 75% occurring only once. This same sample was also part of a study on human thymus T cells. From that study: Each of the donors was a healthy Finnish infant who was undergoing open corrective cardiac surgery for congenital heart defects. Resections obtained during corrective heart surgery supplied the thymus tissue. Apparent skewing of V and J gene usage characterized both thymic and blood repertoires. Reports from related research described highly overlapping thymic repertoires among unrelated individuals.

The receptor was derived from a boy in the first two years of life with a congenital heart defect. Sequenced material: thymocytes. The V gene is TRBV19, the J gene TRBJ2-5, with TRBD2 matching 10 bases. CDR3 DNA: TGTGCCAGTAGTATCCCTACTAGCGGGGAGATGGAGACCCAGTACTTC. Residues: CASSIPTSGEMETQYF.